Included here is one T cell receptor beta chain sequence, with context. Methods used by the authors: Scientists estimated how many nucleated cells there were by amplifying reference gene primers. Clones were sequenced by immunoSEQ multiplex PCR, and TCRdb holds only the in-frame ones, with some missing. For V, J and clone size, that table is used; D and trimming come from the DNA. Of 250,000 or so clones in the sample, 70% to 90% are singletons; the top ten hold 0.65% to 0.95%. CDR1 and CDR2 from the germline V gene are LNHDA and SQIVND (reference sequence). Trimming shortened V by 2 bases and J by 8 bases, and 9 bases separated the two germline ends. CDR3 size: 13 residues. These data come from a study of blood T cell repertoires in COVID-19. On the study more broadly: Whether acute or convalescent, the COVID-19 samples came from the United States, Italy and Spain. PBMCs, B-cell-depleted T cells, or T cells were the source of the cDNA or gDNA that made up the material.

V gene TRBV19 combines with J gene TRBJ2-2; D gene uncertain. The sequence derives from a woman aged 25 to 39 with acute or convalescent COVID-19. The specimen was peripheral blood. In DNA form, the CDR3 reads TGTGCCAGTAGTATACCGGGTAGAGGGGAGCTGTTTTTT. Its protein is CASSIPGRGELFF. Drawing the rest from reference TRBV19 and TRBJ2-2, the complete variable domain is DGGITQSPKYLFRKEGQNVTLSCEQNLNHDAMYWYRQDPGQGLRLIYYSQIVNDFQKGDIAEGYSVSREKKESFPLTVTSAQKNPTAFYLCASSIPGRGELFFGEGSRLTVL.